This T cell receptor beta chain was captured by sequencing in a study of T cell responses to AZD1222 COVID-19 vaccine. A word on this clone: What it binds is not known.

Only in-frame clones appear in the TCRdb table, and some are missing; sequencing was by immunoSEQ multiplex PCR. This sample has about 88,000 clones, with approximately 88% found just once. Germline-derived CDR1 and CDR2 are MNHNS and SASEGT. V was clipped by 2 bases and J by 3 bases; unmatched bases: 4. The CDR3 contains 14 residues. General observations from the study: Spike regions recognized by vaccine-associated CD4 TCRs spanned the protein, led by 160-218 and 743-854.

The sequencing used peripheral blood, collected 28 days after the second AZD1222 dose. The sequence came from an adult who received the AZD1222 COVID-19 vaccine. This chain connects TRBV6-1 to TRBJ2-7; 7 nucleotides align to TRBD1. The CDR3 DNA follows: TGTGCCAGCAGTGAAACGACAGGGTTCTACGAGCAGTACTTC. The encoded protein is CASSETTGFYEQYF.